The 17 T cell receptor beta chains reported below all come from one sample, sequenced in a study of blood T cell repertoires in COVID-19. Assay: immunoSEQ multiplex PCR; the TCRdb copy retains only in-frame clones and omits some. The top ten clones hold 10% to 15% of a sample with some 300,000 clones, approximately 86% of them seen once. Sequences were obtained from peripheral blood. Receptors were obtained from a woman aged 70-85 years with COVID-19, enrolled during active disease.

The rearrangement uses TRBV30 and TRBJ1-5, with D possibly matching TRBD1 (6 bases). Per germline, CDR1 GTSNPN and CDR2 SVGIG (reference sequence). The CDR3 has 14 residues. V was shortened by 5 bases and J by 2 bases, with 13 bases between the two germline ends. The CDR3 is CAWDSGTRNQPQHF. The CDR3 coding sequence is TGTGCCTGGGACTCCGGGACACGCAATCAGCCCCAGCATTTT. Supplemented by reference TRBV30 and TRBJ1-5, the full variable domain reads SQTIHQWPATLVQPVGSPLSLECTVEGTSNPNLYWYRQAAGRGLQLLFYSVGIGQISSEVPQNLSASRPQDRQFILSSKKLLLSDSGFYLCAWDSGTRNQPQHFGDGTRLSIL.

The CDR3 loop is CASSRDGSGDTEAFF. Here the CDR3 DNA reads TGTGCCAGCTCCCGGGATGGTAGCGGGGACACTGAAGCTTTCTTT. This chain links TRBV18 with TRBJ1-1; D not resolved. This CDR3 has 15 amino acids. The V and J ends lost 6 bases and 3 bases respectively, with 17 bases between them. Germline values: CDR1 KGHSH, CDR2 LQKENI.

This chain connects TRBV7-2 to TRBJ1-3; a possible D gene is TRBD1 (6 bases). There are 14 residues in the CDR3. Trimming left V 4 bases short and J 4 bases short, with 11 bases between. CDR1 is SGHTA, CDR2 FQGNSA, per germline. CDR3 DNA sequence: TGTGCCAGCAGCTCGGCGGGGGGCGGAAACACCATATATTTT. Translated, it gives CASSSAGGGNTIYF.

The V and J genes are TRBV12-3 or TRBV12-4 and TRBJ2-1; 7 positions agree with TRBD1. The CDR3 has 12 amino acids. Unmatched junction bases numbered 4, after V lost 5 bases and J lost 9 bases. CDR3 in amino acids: CASSRQGREQFF. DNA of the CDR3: TGTGCCAGCAGTAGACAGGGACGTGAGCAGTTCTTC.

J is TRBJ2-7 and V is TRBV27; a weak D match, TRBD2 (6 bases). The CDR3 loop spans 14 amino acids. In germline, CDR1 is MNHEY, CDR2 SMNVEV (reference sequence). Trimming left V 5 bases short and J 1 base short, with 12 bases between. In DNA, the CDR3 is TGTGCCAGCAGTCAGCTGGGAGGATCCTACGAGCAGTACTTC. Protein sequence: CASSQLGGSYEQYF.

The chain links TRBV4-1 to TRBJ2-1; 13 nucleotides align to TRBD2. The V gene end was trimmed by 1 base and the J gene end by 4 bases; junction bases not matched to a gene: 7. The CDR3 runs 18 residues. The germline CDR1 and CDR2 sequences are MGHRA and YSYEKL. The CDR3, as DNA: TGCGCCAGCAGCCAAGTGGACATGGGACTAGCGGGGTACAATGAGCAGTTCTTC. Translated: CASSQVDMGLAGYNEQFF.

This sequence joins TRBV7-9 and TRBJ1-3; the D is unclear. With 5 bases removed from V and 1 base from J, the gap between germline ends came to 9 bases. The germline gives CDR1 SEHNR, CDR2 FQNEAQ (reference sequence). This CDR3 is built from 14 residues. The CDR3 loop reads CASSMRESGNTIYF. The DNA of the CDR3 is TGTGCCAGCAGCATGCGAGAGTCTGGAAACACCATATATTTT.

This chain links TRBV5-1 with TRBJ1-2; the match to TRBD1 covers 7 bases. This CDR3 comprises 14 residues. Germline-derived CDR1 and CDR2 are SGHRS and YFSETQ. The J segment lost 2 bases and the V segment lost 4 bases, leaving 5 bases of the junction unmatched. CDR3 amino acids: CASSPGGPNYGYTF. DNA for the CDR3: TGCGCCAGCAGCCCAGGGGGTCCAAACTATGGCTACACCTTC.

CDR3 loop: CASILTGGAVNYGYTF. The CDR3 nucleotides are TGTGCCAGCATTCTTACAGGGGGGGCGGTTAACTATGGCTACACCTTC. The chain employs TRBV2 and TRBJ1-2, with 8 bases that match TRBD1. Germline values: CDR1 SNHLY, CDR2 FYNNEI. CDR3 length: 16 residues. Germline trimming cut 7 bases from V and 1 base from J; bases unmatched to any gene: 11. The complete variable domain, with remaining parts taken from reference TRBV2 and TRBJ1-2, reads EPEVTQTPSHQVTQMGQEVILRCVPISNHLYFYWYRQILGQKVEFLVSFYNNEISEKSEIFDDQFSVERPDGSNFTLKIRSTKLEDSAMYFCASILTGGAVNYGYTFGSGTRLTVV.

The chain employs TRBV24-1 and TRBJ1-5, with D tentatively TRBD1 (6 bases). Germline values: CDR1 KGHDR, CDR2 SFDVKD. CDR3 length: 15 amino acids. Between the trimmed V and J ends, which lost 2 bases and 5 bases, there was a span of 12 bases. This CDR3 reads CATSDSQGRDQPQHF. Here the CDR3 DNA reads TGTGCCACCAGTGATTCACAGGGCAGGGATCAGCCCCAGCATTTT.

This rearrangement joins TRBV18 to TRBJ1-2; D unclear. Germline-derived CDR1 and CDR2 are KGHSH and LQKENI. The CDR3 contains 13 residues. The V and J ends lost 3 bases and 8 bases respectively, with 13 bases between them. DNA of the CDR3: TGTGCCAGCTCACCTGACCGGGTTAGGGGCTACACCTTC. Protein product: CASSPDRVRGYTF.

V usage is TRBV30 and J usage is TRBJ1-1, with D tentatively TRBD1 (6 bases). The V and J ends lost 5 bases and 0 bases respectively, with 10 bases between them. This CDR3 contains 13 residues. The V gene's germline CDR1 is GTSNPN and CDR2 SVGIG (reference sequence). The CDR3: CAWSAGVNTEAFF. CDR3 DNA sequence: TGTGCCTGGTCCGCAGGGGTGAACACTGAAGCTTTCTTT. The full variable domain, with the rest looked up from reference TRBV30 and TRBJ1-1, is SQTIHQWPATLVQPVGSPLSLECTVEGTSNPNLYWYRQAAGRGLQLLFYSVGIGQISSEVPQNLSASRPQDRQFILSSKKLLLSDSGFYLCAWSAGVNTEAFFGQGTRLTVV.

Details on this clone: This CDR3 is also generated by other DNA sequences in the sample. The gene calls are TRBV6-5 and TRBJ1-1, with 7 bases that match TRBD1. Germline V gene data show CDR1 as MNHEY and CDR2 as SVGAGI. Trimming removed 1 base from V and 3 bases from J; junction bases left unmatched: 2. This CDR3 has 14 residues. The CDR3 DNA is TGTGCCAGCAGTTACTTAACAGGGGACACTGAAGCTTTCTTT. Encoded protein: CASSYLTGDTEAFF.

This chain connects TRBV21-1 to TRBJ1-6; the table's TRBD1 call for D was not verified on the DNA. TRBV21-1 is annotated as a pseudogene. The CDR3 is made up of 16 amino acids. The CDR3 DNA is TGTGCCAGCCCCAAAGACACCGTCCAAGATAATTCACCCCTCCACTTT. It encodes CASPKDTVQDNSPLHF.

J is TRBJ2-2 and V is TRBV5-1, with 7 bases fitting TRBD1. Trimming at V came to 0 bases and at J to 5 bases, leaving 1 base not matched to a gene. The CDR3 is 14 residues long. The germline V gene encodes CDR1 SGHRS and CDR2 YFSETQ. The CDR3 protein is CASSLEGATGELFF. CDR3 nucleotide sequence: TGCGCCAGCAGCTTGGAGGGGGCGACCGGGGAGCTGTTTTTT.

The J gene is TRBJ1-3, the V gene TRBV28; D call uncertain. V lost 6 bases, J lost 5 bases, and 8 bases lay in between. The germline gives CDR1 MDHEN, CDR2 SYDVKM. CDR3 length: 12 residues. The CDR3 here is CASSPQRNTIYF. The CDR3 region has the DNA TGTGCCAGCAGCCCACAGAGAAACACCATATATTTT.

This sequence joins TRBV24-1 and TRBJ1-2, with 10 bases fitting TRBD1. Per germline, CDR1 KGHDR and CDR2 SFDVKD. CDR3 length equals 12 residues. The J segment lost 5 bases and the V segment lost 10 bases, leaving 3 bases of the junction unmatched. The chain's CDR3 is CATEGQGYGYTF. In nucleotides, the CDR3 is TGTGCCACTGAGGGACAGGGGTATGGCTACACCTTC.